This T cell receptor (beta chain) was captured in a study of identical twins. TCRdb used MiXCR to reprocess the 5' RACE reads, holding one entry per CDR3 protein. Among some 760,000 distinct CDR3 sequences, 15% to 20% were seen once, and the ten largest hold roughly 14%. This sample was shared with a second study, whose subject was T cells expressing NK-cell markers. That work adds: There were seven HCMV-seropositive donors and one seronegative donor among the eight sequenced.

This receptor was identified in a woman between 18 and 29 years old in good health. Sequenced sample: PBMCs.

As DNA, the CDR3 is TGTGCCAGCAGCTTCCGGGACAGGGCTAACTATGGCTACACCTTC. This encodes CASSFRDRANYGYTF. The chain joins TRBV5-6 to TRBJ1-2; 9 nucleotides match TRBD1. V was clipped by 2 bases and J by 0 bases; unmatched bases: 2. Per the germline V gene, CDR1 is SGHDT and CDR2 is YYEEEE. There are 15 residues in the CDR3.